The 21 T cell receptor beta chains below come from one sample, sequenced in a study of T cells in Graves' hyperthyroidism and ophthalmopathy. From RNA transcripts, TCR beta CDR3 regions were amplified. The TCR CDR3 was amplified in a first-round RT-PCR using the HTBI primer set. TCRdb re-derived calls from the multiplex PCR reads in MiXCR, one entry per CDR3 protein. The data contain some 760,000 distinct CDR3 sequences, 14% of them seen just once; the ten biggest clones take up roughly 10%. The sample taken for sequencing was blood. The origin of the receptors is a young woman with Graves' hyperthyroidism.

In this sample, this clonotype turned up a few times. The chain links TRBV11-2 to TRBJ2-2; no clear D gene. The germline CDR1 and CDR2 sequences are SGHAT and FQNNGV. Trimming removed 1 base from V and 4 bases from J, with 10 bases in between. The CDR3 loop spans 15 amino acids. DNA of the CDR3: TGTGCCAGCAGCTTAGTGTCACACGGCACCGGGGAGCTGTTTTTT. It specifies CASSLVSHGTGELFF. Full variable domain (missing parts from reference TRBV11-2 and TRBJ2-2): EAGVAQSPRYKIIEKRQSVAFWCNPISGHATLYWYQQILGQGPKLLIQFQNNGVVDDSQLPKDRFSAERLKGVDSTLKIQPAKLEDSAVYLCASSLVSHGTGELFFGEGSRLTVL.

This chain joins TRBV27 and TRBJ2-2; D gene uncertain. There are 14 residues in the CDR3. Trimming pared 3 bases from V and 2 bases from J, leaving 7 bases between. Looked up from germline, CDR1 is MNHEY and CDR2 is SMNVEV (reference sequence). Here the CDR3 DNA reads TGTGCCAGCAGTTTTATTCCAAACACCGGGGAGCTGTTTTTT. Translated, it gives CASSFIPNTGELFF.

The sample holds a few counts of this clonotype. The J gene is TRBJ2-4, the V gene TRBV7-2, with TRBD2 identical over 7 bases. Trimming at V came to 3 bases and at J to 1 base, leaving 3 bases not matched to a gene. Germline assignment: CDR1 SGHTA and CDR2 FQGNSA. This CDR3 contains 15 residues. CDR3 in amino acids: CASSLSGGAKNIQYF. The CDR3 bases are TGTGCCAGCAGCTTGTCGGGGGGTGCCAAAAACATTCAGTACTTC.

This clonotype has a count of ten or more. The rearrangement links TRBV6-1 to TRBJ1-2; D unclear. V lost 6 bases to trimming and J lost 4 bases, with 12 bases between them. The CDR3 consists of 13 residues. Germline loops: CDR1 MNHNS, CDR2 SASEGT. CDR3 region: CASSHGPGYGYTF. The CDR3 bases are TGTGCCAGCAGCCACGGACCGGGCTATGGCTACACCTTC.

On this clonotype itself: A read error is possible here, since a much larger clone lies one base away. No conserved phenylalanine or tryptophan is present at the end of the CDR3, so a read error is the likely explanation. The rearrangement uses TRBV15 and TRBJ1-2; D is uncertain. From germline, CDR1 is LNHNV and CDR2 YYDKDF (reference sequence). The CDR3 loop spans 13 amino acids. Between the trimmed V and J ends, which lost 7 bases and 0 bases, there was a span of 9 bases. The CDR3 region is CATTRGANYGYTL. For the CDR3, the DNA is TGTGCCACCACTCGCGGAGCTAACTATGGCTACACCCTC.

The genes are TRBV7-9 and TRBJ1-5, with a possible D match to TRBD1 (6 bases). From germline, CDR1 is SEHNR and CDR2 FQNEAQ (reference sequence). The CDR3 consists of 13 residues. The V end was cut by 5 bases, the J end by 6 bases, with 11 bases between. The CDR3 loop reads CASSVQGSQPQHF. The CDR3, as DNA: TGTGCCAGCAGCGTACAGGGATCTCAGCCCCAGCATTTT.

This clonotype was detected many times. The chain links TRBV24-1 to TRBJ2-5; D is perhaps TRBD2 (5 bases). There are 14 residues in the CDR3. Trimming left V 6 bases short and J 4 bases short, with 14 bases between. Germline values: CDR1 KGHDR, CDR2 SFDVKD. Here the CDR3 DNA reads TGTGCCACCAGTCTAGCCGGAGCGGCAGAGACCCAGTACTTC. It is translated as CATSLAGAAETQYF.

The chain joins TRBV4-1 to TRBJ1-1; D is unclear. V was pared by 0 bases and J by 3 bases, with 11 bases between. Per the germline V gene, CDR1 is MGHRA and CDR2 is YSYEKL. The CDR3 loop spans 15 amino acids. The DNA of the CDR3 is TGCGCCAGCAGCCAAGAGACCGATCCCTACACTGAAGCTTTCTTT. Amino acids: CASSQETDPYTEAFF.

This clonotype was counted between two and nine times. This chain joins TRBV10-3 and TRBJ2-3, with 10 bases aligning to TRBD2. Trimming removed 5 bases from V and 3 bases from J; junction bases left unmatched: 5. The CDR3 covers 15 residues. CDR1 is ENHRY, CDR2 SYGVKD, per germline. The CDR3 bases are TGTGCCATCAGTCCTAGCGGGAGCAATACAGATACGCAGTATTTT. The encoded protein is CAISPSGSNTDTQYF.

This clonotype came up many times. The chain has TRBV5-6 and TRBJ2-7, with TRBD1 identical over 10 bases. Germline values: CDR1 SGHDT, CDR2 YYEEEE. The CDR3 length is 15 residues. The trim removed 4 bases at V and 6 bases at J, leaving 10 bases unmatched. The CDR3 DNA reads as TGTGCCAGCAGCGTTTGGGGACAGGGGTTCCGCGAGCAGTACTTC. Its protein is CASSVWGQGFREQYF. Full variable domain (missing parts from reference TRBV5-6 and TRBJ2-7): DAGVTQSPTHLIKTRGQQVTLRCSPKSGHDTVSWYQQALGQGPQFIFQYYEEEERQRGNFPDRFSGHQFPNYSSELNVNALLLGDSALYLCASSVWGQGFREQYFGPGTRLTVT.

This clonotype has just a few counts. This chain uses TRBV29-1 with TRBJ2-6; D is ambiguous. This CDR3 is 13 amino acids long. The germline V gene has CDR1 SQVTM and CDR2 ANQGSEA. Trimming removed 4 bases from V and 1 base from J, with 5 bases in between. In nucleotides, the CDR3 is TGCAGCGTTGTGGGTTCTGGGGCCAACGTCCTGACTTTC. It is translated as CSVVGSGANVLTF.

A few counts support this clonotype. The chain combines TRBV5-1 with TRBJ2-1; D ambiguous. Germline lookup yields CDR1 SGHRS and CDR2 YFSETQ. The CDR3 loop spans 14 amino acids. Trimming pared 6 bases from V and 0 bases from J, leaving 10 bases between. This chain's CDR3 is CASNRKSSYNEQFF. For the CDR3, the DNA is TGCGCCAGCAACCGCAAGAGCTCCTACAATGAGCAGTTCTTC.

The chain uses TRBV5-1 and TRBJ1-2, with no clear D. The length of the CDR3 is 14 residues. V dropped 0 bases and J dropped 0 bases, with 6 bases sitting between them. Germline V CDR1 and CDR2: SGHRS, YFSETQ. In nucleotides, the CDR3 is TGCGCCAGCAGCTTGGAGGGTCCTAACTATGGCTACACCTTC. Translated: CASSLEGPNYGYTF.

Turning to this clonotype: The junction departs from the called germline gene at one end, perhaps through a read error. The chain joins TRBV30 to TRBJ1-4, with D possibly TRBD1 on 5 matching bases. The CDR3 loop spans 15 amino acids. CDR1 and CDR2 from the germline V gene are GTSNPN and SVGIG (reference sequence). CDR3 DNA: TGTGCCGGGAGTGTACCCCCCGGGGGAGGTGAAAAACTGTTTTTT. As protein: CAGSVPPGGGEKLFF.

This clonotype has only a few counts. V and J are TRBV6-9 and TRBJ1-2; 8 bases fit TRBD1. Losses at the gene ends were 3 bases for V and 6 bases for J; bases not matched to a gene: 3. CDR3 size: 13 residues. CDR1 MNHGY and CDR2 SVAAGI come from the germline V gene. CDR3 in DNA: TGTGCCAGCAGTTACAACAGGGGGGATGGCTACACCTTC. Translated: CASSYNRGDGYTF.

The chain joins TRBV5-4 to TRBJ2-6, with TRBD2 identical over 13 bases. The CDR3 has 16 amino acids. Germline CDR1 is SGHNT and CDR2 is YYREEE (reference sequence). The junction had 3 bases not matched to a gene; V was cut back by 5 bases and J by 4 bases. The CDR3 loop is CASRLAGGLGANVLTF. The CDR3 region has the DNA TGTGCCAGCAGACTAGCGGGAGGGCTGGGGGCCAACGTCCTGACTTTC.

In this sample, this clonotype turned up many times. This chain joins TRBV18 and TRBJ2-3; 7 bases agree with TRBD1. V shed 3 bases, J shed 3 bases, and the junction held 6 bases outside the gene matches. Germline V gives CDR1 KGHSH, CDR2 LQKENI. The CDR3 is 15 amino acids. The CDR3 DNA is TGTGCCAGCTCACCTCAGACAGGGACAACAGATACGCAGTATTTT. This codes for CASSPQTGTTDTQYF.

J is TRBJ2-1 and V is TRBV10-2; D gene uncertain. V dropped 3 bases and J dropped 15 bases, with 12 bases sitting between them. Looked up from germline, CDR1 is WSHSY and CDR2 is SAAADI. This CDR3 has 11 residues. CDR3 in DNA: TGCGCCAGCAGTGAATACAGCGACTTGTTCTTC. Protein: CASSEYSDLFF.

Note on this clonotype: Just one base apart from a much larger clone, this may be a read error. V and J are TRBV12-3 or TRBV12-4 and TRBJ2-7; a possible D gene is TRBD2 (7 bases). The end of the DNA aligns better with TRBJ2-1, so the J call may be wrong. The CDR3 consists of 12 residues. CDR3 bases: TGTGCCAGCCACAGGGAGGGCTACGAGCAGTTCTTC. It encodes CASHREGYEQFF.

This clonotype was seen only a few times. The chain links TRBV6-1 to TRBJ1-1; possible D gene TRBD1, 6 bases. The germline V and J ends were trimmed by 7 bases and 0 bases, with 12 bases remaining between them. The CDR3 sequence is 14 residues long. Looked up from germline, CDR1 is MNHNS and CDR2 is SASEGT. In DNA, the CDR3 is TGTGCCAGCATTTGGGGGGCCATGAACACTGAAGCTTTCTTT. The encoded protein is CASIWGAMNTEAFF.

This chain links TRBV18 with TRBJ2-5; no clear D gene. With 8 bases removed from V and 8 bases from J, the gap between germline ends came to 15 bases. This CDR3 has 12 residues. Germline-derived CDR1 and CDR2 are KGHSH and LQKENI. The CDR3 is CASSPGRKTQYF. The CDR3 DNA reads TGTGCCAGCAGCCCCGGCAGGAAAACCCAGTACTTC.